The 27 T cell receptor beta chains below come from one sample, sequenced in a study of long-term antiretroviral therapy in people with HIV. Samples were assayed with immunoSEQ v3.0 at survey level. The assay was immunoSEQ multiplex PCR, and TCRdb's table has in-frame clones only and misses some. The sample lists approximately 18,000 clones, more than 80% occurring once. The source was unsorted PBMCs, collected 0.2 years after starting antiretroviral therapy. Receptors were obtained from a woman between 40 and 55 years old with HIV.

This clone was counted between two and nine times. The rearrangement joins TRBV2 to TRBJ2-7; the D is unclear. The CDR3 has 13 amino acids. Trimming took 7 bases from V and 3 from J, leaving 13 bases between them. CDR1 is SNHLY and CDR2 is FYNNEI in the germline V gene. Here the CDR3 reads CASTDQRGYEQYF. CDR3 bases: TGTGCCAGCACCGATCAGCGTGGCTACGAGCAGTACTTC.

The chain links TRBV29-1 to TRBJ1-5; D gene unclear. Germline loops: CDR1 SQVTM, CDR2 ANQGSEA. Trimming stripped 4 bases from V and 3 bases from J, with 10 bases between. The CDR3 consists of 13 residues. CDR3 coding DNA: TGCAGCGTTGGAGAAGGATACAATCAGCCCCAGCATTTT. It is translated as CSVGEGYNQPQHF.

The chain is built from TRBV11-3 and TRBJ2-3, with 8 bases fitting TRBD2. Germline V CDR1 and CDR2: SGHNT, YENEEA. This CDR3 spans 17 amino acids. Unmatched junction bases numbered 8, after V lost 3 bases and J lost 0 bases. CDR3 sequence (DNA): TGTGCCAGCAGCTTGCGGGAGGCGGGGCCGAGCACAGATACGCAGTATTTT. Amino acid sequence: CASSLREAGPSTDTQYF.

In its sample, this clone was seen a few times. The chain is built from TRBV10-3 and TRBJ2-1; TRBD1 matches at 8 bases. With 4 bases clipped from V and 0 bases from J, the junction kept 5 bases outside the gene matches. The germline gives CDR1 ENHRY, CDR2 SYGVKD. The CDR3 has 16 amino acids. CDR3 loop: CAISGLGQDSYNEQFF. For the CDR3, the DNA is TGTGCCATCAGTGGCCTGGGACAGGACTCCTACAATGAGCAGTTCTTC.

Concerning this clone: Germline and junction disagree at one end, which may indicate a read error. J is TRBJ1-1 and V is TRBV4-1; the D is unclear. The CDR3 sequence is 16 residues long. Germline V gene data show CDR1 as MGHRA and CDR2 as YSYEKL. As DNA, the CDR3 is TGCGCCAGCAGTCAAGCGGCCAGACCATTGAACACTGAAGCTTTCTTT. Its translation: CASSQAARPLNTEAFF.

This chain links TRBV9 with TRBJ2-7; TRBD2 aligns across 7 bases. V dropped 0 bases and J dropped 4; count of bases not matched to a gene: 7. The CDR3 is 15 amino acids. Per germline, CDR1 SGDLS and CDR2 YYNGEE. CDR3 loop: CASSVEAGAFYEQYF. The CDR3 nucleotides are TGTGCCAGCAGCGTAGAGGCGGGAGCGTTTTACGAGCAGTACTTC.

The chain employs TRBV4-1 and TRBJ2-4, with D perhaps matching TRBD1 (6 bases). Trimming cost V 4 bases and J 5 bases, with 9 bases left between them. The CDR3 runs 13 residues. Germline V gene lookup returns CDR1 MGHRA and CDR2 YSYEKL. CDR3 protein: CASSPGTQNIQYF. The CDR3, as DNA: TGCGCCAGCAGCCCCGGGACACAAAACATTCAGTACTTC.

CDR3 loop: CSVVFQGPDGQFF. The CDR3 DNA follows: TGCAGCGTTGTGTTTCAGGGTCCAGACGGGCAGTTCTTC. The chain uses TRBV29-1 and TRBJ2-1, with TRBD1 as a possible D gene (5 bases). The CDR3 consists of 13 residues. The germline V and J ends were trimmed by 4 bases and 12 bases, with 19 bases remaining between them. Germline V CDR1 and CDR2: SQVTM, ANQGSEA.

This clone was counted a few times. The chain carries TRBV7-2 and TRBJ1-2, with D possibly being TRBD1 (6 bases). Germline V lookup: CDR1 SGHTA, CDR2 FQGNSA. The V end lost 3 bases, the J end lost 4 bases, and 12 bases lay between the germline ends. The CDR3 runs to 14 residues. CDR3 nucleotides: TGTGCCAGCAGCTTGGGTGCAGGGGTCTATGGCTACACCTTC. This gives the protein CASSLGAGVYGYTF.

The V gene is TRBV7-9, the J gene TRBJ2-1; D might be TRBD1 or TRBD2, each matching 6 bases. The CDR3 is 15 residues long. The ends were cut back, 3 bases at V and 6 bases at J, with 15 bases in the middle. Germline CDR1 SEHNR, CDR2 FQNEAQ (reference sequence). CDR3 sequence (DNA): TGTGCCAGCAGCTTTCGGGAGAGGGGGGCCAATGAGCAGTTCTTC. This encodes CASSFRERGANEQFF.

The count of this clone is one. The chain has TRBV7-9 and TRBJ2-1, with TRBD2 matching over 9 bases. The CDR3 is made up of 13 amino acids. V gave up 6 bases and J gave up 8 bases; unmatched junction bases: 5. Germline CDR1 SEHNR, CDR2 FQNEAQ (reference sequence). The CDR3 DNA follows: TGTGCCAGCAGGCGGGAGGGGGGCGATGAGCAGTTCTTC. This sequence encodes CASRREGGDEQFF.

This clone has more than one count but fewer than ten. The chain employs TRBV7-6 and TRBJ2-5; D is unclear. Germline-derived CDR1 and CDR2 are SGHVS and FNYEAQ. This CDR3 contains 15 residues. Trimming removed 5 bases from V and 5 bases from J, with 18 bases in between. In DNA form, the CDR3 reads TGTGCCAGCAGCATGTGGGCGCGAGCCATTGAGACCCAGTACTTC. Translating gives CASSMWARAIETQYF.

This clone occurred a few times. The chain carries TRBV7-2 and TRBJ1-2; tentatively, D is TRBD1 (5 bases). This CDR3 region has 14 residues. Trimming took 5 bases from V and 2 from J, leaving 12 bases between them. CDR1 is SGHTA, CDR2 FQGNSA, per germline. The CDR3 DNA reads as TGTGCCAGCAGCCCAACGTGGGGGAACTATGGCTACACCTTC. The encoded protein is CASSPTWGNYGYTF.

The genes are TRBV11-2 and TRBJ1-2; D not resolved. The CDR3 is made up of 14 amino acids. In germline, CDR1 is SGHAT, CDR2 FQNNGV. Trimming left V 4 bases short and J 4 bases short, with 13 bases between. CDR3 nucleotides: TGTGCCAGCAGCTCCCAACCGGGGAGCTATGGCTACACCTTC. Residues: CASSSQPGSYGYTF.

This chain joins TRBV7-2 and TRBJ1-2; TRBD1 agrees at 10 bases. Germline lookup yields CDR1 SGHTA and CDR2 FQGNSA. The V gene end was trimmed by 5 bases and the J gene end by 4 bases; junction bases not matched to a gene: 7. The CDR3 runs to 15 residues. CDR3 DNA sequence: TGTGCCAGCAGCCCGTCGGGGACAGGGGCCTATGGCTACACCTTC. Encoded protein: CASSPSGTGAYGYTF.

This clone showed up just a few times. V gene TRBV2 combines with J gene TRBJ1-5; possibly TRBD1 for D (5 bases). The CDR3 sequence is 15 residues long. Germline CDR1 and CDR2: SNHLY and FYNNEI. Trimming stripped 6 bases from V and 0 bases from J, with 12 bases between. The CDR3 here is CASRWGSNSNQPQHF. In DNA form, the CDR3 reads TGTGCCAGCAGATGGGGCAGCAATAGCAATCAGCCCCAGCATTTT.

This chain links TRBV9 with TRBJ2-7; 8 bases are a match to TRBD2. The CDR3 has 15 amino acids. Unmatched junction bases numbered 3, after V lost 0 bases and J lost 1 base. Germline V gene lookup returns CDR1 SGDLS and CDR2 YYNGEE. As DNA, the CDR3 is TGTGCCAGCAGCGTAGGTAGCGGGGTTTCCTACGAGCAGTACTTC. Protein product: CASSVGSGVSYEQYF.

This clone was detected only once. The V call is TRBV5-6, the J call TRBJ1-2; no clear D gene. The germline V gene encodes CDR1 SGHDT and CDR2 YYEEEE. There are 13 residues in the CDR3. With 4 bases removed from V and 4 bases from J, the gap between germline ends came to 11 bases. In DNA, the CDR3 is TGTGCCAGCAGCCCCAAAGGCGGCTATGGCTACACCTTC. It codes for CASSPKGGYGYTF.

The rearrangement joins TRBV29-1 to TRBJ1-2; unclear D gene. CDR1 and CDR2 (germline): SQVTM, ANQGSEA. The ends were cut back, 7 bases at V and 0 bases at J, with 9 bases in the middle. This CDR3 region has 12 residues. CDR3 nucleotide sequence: TGCAGCGCTGGTGACTCTAACTATGGCTACACCTTC. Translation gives CSAGDSNYGYTF.

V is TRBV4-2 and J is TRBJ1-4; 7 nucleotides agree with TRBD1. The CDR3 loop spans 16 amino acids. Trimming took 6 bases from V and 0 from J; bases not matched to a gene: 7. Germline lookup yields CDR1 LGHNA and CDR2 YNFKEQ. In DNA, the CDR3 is TGTGCCAGCAGAACCTCCGGGACAGCAACTAATGAAAAACTGTTTTTT. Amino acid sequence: CASRTSGTATNEKLFF.

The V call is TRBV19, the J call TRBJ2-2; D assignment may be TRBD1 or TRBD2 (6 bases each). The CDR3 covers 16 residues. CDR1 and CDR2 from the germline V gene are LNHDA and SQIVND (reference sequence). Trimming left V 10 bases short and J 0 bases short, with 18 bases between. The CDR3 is CATTGAGGANTGELFF. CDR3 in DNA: TGTGCCACCACGGGGGCAGGTGGGGCGAACACCGGGGAGCTGTTTTTT.

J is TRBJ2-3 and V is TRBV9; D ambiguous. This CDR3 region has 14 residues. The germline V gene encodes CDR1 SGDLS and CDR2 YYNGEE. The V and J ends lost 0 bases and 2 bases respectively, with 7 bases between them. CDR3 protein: CASSVAGNTDTQYF. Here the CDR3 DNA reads TGTGCCAGCAGCGTAGCTGGAAACACAGATACGCAGTATTTT.

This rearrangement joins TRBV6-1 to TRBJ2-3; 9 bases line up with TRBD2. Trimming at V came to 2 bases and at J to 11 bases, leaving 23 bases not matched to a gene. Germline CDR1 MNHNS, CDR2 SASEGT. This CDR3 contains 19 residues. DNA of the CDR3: TGTGCCAGCAGTGAACTTACCCCTGGGAGTGGCGGGAGGGCTGTCTGGCAGTATTTT. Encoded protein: CASSELTPGSGGRAVWQYF.

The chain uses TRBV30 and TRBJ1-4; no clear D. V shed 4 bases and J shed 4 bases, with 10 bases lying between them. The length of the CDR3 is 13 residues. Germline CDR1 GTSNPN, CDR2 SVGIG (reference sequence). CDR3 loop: CAWTTVNNEKLFF. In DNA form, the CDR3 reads TGTGCCTGGACCACAGTTAATAATGAAAAACTGTTTTTT.

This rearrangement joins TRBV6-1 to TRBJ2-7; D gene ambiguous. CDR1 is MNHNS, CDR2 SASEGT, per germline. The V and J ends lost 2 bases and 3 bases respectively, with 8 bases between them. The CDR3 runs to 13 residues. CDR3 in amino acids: CASSESLFYEQYF. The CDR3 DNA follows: TGTGCCAGCAGTGAATCCCTTTTCTACGAGCAGTACTTC.

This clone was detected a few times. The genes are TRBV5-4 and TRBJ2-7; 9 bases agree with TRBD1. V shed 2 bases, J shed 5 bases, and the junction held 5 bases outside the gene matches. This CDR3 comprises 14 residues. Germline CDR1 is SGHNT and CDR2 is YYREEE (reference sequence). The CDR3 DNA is TGTGCCAGCAGCTTTGGGACAGGGCTCGACGAGCAGTACTTC. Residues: CASSFGTGLDEQYF.

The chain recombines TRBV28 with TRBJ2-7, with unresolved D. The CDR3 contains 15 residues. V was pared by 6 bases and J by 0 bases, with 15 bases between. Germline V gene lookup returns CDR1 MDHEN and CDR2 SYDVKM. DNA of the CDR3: TGTGCCAGCAGCGCTAGGTCCGGCCACTCCTACGAGCAGTACTTC. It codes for CASSARSGHSYEQYF.